The source of this TCR beta chain is a study of T cells expressing NK-cell markers. Study-level information: Each TCR beta repertoire originated in sorted T cells that were CD3+CD56+NKG2C+, CD3+CD56+NKG2C- or CD3+CD56-NKG2C+. Seven donors tested HCMV-seropositive and one tested seronegative among the eight sequenced.

TCRdb reworked the 5' RACE reads into one entry per CDR3 protein, no DNA. The table for this sample gives 300,000 to 450,000 distinct CDR3 sequences. The source material was blood T cells: a sorted CD56 or NKG2C T cell subset, CD4+ or CD8+ T cells, or bulk PBMC T cells (not recorded which). This clonotype was sampled from a man aged 18-75 years in good health.

The CDR3 sequence is CASSLSYGLAGANVLTF. The gene calls are TRBV18 and TRBJ2-6. CDR1 KGHSH and CDR2 LQKENI come from the germline V gene. The CDR3 consists of 17 residues.